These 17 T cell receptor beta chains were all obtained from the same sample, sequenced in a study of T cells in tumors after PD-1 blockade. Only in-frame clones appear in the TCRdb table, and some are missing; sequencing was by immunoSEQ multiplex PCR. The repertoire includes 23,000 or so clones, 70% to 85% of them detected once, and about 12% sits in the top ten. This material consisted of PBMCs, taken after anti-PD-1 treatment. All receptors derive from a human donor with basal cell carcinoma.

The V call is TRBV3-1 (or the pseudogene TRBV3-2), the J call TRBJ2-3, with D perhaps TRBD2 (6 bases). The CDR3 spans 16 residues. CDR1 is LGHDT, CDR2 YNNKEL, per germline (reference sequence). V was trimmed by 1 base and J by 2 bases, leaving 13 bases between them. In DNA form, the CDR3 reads TGTGCCAGCAGCCAAGGCCGGGGGACGGACACAGATACGCAGTATTTT. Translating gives CASSQGRGTDTDTQYF.

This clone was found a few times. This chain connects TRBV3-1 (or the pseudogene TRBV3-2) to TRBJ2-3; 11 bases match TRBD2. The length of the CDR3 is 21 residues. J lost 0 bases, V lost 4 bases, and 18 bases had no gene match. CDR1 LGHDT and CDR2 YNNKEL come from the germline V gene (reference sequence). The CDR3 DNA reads TGTGCCAGCAGCCCCTACTTTACTAGCGGGGGCCTCCATTCTAGCACAGATACGCAGTATTTT. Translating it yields CASSPYFTSGGLHSSTDTQYF.

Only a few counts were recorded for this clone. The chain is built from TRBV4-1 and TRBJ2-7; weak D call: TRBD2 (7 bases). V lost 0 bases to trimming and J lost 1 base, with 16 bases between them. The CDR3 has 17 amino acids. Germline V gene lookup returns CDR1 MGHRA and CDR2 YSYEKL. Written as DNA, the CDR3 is TGCGCCAGCAGCCAAGATTCGGCGGGGGCCCAATCCTACGAGCAGTACTTC. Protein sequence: CASSQDSAGAQSYEQYF.

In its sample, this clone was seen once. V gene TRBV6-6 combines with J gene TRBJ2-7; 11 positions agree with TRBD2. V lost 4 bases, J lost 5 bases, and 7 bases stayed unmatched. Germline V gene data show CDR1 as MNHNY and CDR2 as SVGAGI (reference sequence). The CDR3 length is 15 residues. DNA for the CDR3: TGTGCCAGCAGTTTCATAGCGGGGGGGCCCGACGAGCAGTACTTC. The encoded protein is CASSFIAGGPDEQYF.

The CDR3 region is CASSSLVGEQYF. As DNA, the CDR3 is TGCGCCAGCAGCTCACTCGTCGGCGAGCAGTACTTC. The chain combines TRBV5-1 with TRBJ2-7; D not resolved. The CDR3 sequence is 12 residues long. Germline assignment: CDR1 SGHRS and CDR2 YFSETQ. Deletions cut 3 bases from V and 6 bases from J, with 10 bases between.

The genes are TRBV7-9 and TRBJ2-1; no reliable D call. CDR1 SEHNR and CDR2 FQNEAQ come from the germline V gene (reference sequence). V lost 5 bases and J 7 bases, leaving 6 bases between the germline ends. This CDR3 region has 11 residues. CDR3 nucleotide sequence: TGTGCCAGCAGCGTCACAAATGAGCAGTTCTTC. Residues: CASSVTNEQFF.

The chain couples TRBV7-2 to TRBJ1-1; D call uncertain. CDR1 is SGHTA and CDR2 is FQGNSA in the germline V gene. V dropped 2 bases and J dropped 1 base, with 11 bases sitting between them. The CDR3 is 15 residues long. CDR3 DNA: TGTGCCAGCAGCTTAACCTTTTCTCGGAACACTGAAGCTTTCTTT. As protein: CASSLTFSRNTEAFF.

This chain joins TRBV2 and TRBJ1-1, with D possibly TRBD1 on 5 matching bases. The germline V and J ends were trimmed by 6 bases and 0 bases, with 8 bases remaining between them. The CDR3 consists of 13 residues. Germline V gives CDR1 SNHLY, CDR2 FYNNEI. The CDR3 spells CASRRDLNTEAFF. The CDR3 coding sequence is TGTGCCAGCAGGCGGGACCTGAACACTGAAGCTTTCTTT.

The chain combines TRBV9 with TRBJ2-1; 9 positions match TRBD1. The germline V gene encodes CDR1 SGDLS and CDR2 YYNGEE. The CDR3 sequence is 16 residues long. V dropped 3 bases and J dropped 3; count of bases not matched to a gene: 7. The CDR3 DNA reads TGTGCCAGCAGCGCCCCACAGGGGGCGGGCTACAATGAGCAGTTCTTC. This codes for CASSAPQGAGYNEQFF.

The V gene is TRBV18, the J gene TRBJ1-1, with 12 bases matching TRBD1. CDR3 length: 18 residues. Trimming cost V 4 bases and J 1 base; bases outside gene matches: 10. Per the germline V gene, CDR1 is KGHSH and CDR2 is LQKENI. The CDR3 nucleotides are TGTGCCAGCTCACAACGGGACAGGGGGCTTTCCCCGAACACTGAAGCTTTCTTT. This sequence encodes CASSQRDRGLSPNTEAFF.

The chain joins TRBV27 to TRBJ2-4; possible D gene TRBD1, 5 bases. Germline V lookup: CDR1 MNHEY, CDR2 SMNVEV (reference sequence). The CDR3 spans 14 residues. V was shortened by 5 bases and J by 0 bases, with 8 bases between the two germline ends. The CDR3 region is CASSPGLAKNIQYF. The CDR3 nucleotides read TGTGCCAGCAGTCCAGGGTTAGCCAAAAACATTCAGTACTTC.

In nucleotides, the CDR3 is TGTGCCTGGCGGGGGGGCCTTGGTACAGATACGCAGTATTTT. Translated: CAWRGGLGTDTQYF. This chain connects TRBV30 to TRBJ2-3, with 8 bases that match TRBD2. V shed 5 bases, J shed 3 bases, and the junction held 7 bases outside the gene matches. The CDR3 loop spans 14 amino acids. The germline gives CDR1 GTSNPN, CDR2 SVGIG (reference sequence).

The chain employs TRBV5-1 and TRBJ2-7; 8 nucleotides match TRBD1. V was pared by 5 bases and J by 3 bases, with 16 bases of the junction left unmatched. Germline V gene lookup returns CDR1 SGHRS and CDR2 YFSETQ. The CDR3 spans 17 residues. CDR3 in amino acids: CASRKWDLAGGGYEQYF. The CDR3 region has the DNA TGCGCCAGCAGAAAATGGGATCTTGCAGGGGGCGGCTACGAGCAGTACTTC.

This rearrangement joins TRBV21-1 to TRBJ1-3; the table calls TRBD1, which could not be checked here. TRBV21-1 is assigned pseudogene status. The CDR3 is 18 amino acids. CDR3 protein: CASSKVGAQSSPGNTIYF. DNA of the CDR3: TGTGCCAGCAGCAAAGTGGGGGCGCAAAGTTCTCCGGGAAACACCATATATTTT.

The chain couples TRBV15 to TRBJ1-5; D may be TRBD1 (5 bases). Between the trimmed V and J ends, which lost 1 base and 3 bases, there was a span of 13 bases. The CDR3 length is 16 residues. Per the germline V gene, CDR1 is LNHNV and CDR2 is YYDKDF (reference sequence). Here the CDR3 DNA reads TGTGCCACCAGCAGAGGCCCCACCAGGGACAATCAGCCCCAGCATTTT. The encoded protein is CATSRGPTRDNQPQHF.

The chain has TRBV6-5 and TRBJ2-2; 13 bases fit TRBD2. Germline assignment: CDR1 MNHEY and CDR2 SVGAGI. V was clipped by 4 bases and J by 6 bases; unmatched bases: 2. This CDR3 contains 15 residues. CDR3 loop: CASSSTSGGAGELFF. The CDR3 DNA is TGTGCCAGCAGTTCAACTAGCGGGGGGGCCGGGGAGCTGTTTTTT.

CDR3 in amino acids: CASSDFVKDEQYF. As DNA, the CDR3 is TGTGCCAGCAGTGATTTCGTCAAGGACGAGCAGTACTTC. The rearrangement links TRBV2 to TRBJ2-7; D not certain. There are 13 residues in the CDR3. V lost 3 bases to trimming and J lost 5 bases, with 11 bases between them. Germline V gene lookup returns CDR1 SNHLY and CDR2 FYNNEI. The complete variable domain, with remaining parts taken from reference TRBV2 and TRBJ2-7, reads EPEVTQTPSHQVTQMGQEVILRCVPISNHLYFYWYRQILGQKVEFLVSFYNNEISEKSEIFDDQFSVERPDGSNFTLKIRSTKLEDSAMYFCASSDFVKDEQYFGPGTRLTVT.